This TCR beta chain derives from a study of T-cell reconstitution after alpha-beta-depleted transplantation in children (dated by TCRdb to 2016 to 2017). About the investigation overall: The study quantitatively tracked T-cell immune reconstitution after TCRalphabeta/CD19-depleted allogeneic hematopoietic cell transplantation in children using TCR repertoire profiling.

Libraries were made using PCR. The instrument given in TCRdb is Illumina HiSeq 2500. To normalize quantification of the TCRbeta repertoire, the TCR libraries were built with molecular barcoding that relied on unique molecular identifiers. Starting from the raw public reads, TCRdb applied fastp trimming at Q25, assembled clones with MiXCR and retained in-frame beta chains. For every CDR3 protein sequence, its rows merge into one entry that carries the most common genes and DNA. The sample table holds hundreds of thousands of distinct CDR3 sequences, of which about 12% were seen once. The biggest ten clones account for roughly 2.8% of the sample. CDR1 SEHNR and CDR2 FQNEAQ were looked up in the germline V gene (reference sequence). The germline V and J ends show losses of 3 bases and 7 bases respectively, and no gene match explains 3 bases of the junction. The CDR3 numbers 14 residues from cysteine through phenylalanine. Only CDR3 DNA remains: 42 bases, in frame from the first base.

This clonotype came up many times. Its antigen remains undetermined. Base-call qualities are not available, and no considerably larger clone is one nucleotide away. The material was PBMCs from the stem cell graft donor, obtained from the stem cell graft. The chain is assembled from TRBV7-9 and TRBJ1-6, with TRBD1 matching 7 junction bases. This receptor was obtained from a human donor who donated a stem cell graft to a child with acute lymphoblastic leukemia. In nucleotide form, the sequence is TGTGCCAGCAGCTTGGACAGGATGAATTCACCCCTCCACTTT. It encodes CASSLDRMNSPLHF.